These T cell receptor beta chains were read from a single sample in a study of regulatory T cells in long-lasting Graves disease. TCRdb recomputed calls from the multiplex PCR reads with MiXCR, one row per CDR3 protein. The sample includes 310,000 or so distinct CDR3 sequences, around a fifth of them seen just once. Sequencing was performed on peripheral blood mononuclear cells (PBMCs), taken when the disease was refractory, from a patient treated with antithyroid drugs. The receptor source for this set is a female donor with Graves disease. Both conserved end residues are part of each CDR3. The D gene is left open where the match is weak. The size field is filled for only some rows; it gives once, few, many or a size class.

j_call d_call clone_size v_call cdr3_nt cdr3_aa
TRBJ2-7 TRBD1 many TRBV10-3 TGTGCCATCAGGCAACCGCGCGGGACAGGCCACTACGAGCAGTACTTC CAIRQPRGTGHYEQYF
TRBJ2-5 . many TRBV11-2 TGTGCCAGCAGCCCCTTGGGGGTCTCACAAGAGACCCAGTACTTC CASSPLGVSQETQYF
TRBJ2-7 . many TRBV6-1 TGTGCCAGCAGTGAACCGGGGCTAAGCTCCTACGAGCAGTACTTC CASSEPGLSSYEQYF
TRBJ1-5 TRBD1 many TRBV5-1 TGCGCCAGCAGCCTGACAGGGAATAGCAATCAGCCCCAGCATTTT CASSLTGNSNQPQHF
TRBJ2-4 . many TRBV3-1 TGTGCCAGCAGCTGGGGCAGTGACATTCAGTACTTC CASSWGSDIQYF
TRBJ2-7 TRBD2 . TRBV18 TGTGCCAGCTCACCAAGGCGGGAGGGCGAGCAGTACTTC CASSPRREGEQYF
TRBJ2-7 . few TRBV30 TGTGCCTGGAGGGGTAGAGACAGGCTCTACGAGCAGTACTTC CAWRGRDRLYEQYF
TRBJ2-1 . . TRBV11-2 TGTGCCAGCAGCTTGTTTGGCAGGACAATTTACAATGAGCAGTTCTTC CASSLFGRTIYNEQFF
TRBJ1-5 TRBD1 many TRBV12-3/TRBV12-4 TGTGCCACTACCGCCCGGAGGGGGCGTTTGGGCAATCAGCCCCAGCATTTT CATTARRGRLGNQPQHF
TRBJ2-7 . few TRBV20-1 TGCAGTGCCACGACAGATTCCTACGAGCAGTACTTC CSATTDSYEQYF
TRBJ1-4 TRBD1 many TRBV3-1 TGTGCCAGCAGCCAATCTGGACAGGGTCGAAATGAAAAACTGTTTTTT CASSQSGQGRNEKLFF
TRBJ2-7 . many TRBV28 TGTGCCAGCAGCCAAATCTACGAGCAGTACTTC CASSQIYEQYF
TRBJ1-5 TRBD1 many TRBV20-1 TGCAGTGCTAGAGGGACAGGGATCCAGCCCCAGCATTTT CSARGTGIQPQHF
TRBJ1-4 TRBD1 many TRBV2 TGTGCCAGCAGTGACCGGACAGGGCATACTGAAAAACTGTTTTTT CASSDRTGHTEKLFF
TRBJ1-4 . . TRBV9 TGTGCCAGCAGCGCTGCAGCGGCCCCAACTAATGAAAAACTGTTTTTT CASSAAAAPTNEKLFF
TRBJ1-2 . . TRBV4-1 TGCGCCAGCAGCCAAGGGTCATGGGGGAGAGAGTATTTCTATGGCTACACCTTC CASSQGSWGREYFYGYTF
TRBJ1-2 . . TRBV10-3 TGTGCCATCAGTGAGTCTTGGGGGAGTACTATGATCGGCTACACCTTC CAISESWGSTMIGYTF
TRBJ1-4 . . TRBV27 TGTGCCAGCACGTGGGGGGCTAATGAAAAACTGTTTTTT CASTWGANEKLFF
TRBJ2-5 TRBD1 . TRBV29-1 TGCAGCGTCAACGGGAAGGACAGGGGGCAAGAGACCCAGTACTTC CSVNGKDRGQETQYF
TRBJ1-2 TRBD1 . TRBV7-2 TGTGCCAGCAGCCCACAGGGGCCATGGGGCTACACCTTC CASSPQGPWGYTF
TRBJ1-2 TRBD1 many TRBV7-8 TGTGCCAGCAGCCCGTCGTCAGGGGGATCGGCTGGCTACACCTTC CASSPSSGGSAGYTF
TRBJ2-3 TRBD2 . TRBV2 TGTGCCAGGGGGACTAGCGGGAGGTTTGCAAGCACAGATACGCAGTATTTT CARGTSGRFASTDTQYF
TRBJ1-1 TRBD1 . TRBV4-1 TGCGCCAGCAGCCAACGGACAGGGGCGGCGGTTTACACTGAAGCTTTCTTT CASSQRTGAAVYTEAFF
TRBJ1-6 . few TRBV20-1 TGCAGTGCTAGAAGACGGAGCTCCTATAATTCACCCCTCCACTTT CSARRRSSYNSPLHF
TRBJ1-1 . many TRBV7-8 TGTGCCAGCAGCTTACATGAGGGGATGAACACTGAAGCTTTCTTT CASSLHEGMNTEAFF
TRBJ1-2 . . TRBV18 TGTGCCAGCTCACCCATGGACGCGACTAACTATGGCTACACCTTC CASSPMDATNYGYTF
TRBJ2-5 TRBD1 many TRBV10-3 TGTGCCATCAGTGGGACAGGTGTCCAAGAGACCCAGTACTTC CAISGTGVQETQYF
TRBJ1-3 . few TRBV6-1 TGTGCCAGCAGCTATAGGGACGCGGGAAACACCATATATTTT CASSYRDAGNTIYF
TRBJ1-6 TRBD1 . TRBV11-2 TGTGCCAGCAGCCCCTTGACAGGGAAGAATTCACCCCTCCACTTT CASSPLTGKNSPLHF
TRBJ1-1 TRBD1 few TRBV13 TGTGCCAGCAGCTTGGGACAGGGGGCTTTCTTT CASSLGQGAFF
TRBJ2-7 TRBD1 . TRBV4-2 TGTGCCAGCAGCCAAGGGGACAGAAACTACGAGCAGTACTTC CASSQGDRNYEQYF
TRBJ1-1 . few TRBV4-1 TGCGCCAGCAGCCAATCATACGGAAACACTGAAGCTTTCTTT CASSQSYGNTEAFF
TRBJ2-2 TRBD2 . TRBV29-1 TGCAGCGTCAGGACTAGCGGGAGCACCGGGGAGCTGTTTTTT CSVRTSGSTGELFF
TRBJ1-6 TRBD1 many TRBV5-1 TGCGCCAGCAGCCGGACAGGCTGGAGCTCACCCCTCCACTTT CASSRTGWSSPLHF
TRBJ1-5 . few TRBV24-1 TGTGCCACCAGTAGAGATCAGCCCCAGCATTTT CATSRDQPQHF
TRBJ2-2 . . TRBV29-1 TGCAGCGTTGGGCAGAAGAACACCGGGGAGCTGTTTTTT CSVGQKNTGELFF
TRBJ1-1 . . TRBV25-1 TGTGCCAGCAGTGAATATTCTCGGAACACTGAAGCTTTCTTT CASSEYSRNTEAFF